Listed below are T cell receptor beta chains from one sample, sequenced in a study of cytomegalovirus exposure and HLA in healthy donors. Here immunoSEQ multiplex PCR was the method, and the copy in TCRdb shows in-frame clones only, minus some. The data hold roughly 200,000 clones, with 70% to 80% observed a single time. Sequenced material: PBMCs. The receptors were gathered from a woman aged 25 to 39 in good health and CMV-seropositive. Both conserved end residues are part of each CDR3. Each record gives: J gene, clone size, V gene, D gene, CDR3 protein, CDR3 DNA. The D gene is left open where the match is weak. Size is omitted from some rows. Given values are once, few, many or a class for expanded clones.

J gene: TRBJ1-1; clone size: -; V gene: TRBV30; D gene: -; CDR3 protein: CAWTRAGIAFF; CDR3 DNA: TGTGCCTGGACCAGGGCTGGGATTGCTTTCTTT
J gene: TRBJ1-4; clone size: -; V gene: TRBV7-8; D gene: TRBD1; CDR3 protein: CASSSRRTGQRGEKLFF; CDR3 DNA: TGTGCCAGCAGCTCCCGCAGGACAGGCCAGAGAGGTGAAAAACTGTTTTTT
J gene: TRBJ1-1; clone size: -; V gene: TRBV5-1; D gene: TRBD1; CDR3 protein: CASSRGRGTEAFF; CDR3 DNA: TGCGCCAGCAGCAGGGGGCGCGGCACTGAAGCTTTCTTT
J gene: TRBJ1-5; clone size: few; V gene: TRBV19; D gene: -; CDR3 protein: CASSIQNSNQPQHF; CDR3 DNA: TGTGCCAGTAGTATACAAAATAGCAATCAGCCCCAGCATTTT
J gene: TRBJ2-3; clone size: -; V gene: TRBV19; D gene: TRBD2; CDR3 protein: CASSKYGGAGDTQYF; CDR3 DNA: TGTGCCAGTAGTAAATACGGGGGGGCCGGAGATACGCAGTATTTT
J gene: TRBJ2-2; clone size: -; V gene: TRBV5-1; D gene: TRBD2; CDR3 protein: CASRSTGGSDLTGELFF; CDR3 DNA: TGCGCCAGCAGATCGACGGGAGGCTCAGACCTCACCGGGGAGCTGTTTTTT
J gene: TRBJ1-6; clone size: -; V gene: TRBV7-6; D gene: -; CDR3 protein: CASSSYSRGLHF; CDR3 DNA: TGTGCCAGCAGCTCCTATAGTCGGGGCCTCCACTTT
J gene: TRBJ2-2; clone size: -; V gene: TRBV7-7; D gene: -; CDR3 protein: CASSLEPQGLNTGELFF; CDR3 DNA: TGTGCCAGCAGCTTAGAGCCCCAGGGTCTGAACACCGGGGAGCTGTTTTTT
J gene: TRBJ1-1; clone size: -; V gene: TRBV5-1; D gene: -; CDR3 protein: CASSYLQGEKNTEAFF; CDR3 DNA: TGCGCCAGCAGCTATCTACAGGGAGAGAAGAACACTGAAGCTTTCTTT
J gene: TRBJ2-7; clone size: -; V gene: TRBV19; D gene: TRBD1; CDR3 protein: CASSSEGATSYEQYF; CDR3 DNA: TGTGCCAGTAGTTCAGAGGGGGCTACCTCCTACGAGCAGTACTTC
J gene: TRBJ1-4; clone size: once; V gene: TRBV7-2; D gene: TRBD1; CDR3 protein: CASRRDRGLMYNEKLFF; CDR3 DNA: TGTGCCAGCAGGAGGGACAGGGGGCTGATGTATAATGAAAAACTGTTTTTT
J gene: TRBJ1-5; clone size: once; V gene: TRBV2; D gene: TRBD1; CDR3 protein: CASSYSGTANQPQHF; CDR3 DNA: TGTGCCAGCAGTTATTCCGGGACAGCCAATCAGCCCCAGCATTTT
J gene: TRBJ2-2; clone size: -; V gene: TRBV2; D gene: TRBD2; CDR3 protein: CASRLALNTGELFF; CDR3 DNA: TGTGCCAGCCGACTAGCGTTGAACACCGGGGAGCTGTTTTTT
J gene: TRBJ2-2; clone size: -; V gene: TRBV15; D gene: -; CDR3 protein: CATSKGRGRTGELFF; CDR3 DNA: TGTGCCACCAGTAAGGGCAGGGGACGCACCGGGGAGCTGTTTTTT
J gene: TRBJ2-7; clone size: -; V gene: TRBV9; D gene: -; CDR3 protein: CASSEGDYSYEQYF; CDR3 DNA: TGTGCCAGCAGCGAGGGGGACTACTCCTACGAGCAGTACTTC
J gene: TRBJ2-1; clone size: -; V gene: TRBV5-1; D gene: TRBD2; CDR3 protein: CASSTGTSGGNEQFF; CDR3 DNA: TGCGCCAGCAGCACCGGGACTAGCGGGGGAAATGAGCAGTTCTTC
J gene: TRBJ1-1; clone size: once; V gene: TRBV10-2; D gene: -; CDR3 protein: CASGQGMNTEAFF; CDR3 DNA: TGCGCCTCCGGTCAGGGGATGAACACTGAAGCTTTCTTT
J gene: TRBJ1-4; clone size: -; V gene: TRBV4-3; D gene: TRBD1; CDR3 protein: CASSPGTGGSDEKLFF; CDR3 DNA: TGCGCCAGCAGCCCTGGGACAGGGGGCTCCGATGAAAAACTGTTTTTT
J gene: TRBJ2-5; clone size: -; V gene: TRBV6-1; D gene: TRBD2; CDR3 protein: CASSEAARGGRETQYF; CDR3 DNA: TGTGCCAGCAGTGAAGCGGCCCGCGGGGGGCGGGAGACCCAGTACTTC
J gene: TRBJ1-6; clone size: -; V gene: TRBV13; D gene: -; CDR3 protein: CASSPGYQQTLHF; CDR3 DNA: TGTGCCAGCAGCCCAGGGTACCAGCAGACCCTCCACTTT
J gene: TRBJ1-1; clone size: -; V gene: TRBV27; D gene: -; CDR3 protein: CASSLQGAPFNTEAFF; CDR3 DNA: TGTGCCAGCAGTTTACAAGGGGCCCCCTTTAACACTGAAGCTTTCTTT
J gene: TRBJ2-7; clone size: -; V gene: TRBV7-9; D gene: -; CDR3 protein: CASSLTVEGVHEQYF; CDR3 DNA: TGTGCCAGCAGCTTAACGGTGGAGGGAGTACACGAGCAGTACTTC
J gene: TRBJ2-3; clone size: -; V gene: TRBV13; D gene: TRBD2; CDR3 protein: CASSQRLAGGYTDTQYF; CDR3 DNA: TGTGCCAGCAGCCAGCGACTAGCGGGGGGGTACACAGATACGCAGTATTTT
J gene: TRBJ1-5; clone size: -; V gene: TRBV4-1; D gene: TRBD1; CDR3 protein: CASSNGARDRGSWPQHF; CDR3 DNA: TGCGCCAGCAGCAACGGAGCCCGGGACAGGGGTTCTTGGCCCCAGCATTTT
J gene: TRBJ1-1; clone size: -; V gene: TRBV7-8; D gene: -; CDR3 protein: CASSSLWGRGGKMNTEAFF; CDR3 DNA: TGTGCCAGCAGCTCACTCTGGGGCAGGGGCGGTAAAATGAACACTGAAGCTTTCTTT
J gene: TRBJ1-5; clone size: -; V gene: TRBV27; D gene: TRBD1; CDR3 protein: CASSLWGPWDSNNQPQHF; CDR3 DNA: TGTGCCAGCAGTTTATGGGGCCCCTGGGACAGTAACAATCAGCCCCAGCATTTT